This entry describes one T cell receptor beta chain. This sample is drawn from a study of T cells in tumors after PD-1 blockade. From germline, CDR1 is SGHRS and CDR2 YFSETQ. The CDR3 spans 16 residues. V lost 4 bases and J lost 7; bases outside the gene matches: 8. Sequencing used immunoSEQ multiplex PCR; TCRdb keeps in-frame clones, though not all of them. This table has roughly 8,000 clones, roughly 69% appearing once. The sequencing used tumor tissue, collected after anti-PD-1 treatment. This chain links TRBV5-1 with TRBJ2-1; 13 nucleotides line up with TRBD2. The sequence was collected from a human donor with basal cell carcinoma. CDR3 nucleotides: TGCGCCAGCAGCCAGCTACTAGCGGGGGGGCATAATGAGCAGTTCTTC. It is translated as CASSQLLAGGHNEQFF.